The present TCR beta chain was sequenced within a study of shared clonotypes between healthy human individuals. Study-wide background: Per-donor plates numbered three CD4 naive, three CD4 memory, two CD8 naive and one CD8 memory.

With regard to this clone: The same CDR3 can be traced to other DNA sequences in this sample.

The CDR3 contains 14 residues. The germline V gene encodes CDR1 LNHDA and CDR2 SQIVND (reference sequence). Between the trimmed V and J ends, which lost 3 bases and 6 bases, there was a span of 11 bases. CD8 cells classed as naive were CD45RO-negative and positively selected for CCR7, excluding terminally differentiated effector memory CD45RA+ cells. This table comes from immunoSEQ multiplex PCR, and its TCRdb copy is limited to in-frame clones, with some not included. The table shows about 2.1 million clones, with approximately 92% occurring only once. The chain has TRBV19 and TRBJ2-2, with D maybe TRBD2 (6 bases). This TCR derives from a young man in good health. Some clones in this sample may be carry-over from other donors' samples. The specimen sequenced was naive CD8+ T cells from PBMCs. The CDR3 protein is CASSIRSGAGELFF. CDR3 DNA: TGTGCCAGTAGTATCCGATCGGGAGCCGGGGAGCTGTTTTTT.